The present entry profiles one TCR beta chain with its context. This clonotype is medium-sized (0.01 to 0.1%) in terms of sample share. Its antigen is unknown. It has no much larger one-base neighbor in the sample; base qualities were not kept. The TCR beta CDR3 region was amplified with a multiplex PCR system, in which a first round of approximately 11 cycles was run using 32 V-gene forward and 13 J-gene reverse primers. The first PCR round was done with a QIAGEN Multiplex PCR Kit, and the primer sequences were filed in Chinese patent CN105087789A. In a second PCR round, Illumina universal primers were added with the Phusion High-Fidelity PCR Kit. Sequencing of the TCR libraries was done on the Illumina HiSeq X Ten platform in paired-end mode with a 151 bp read length. As for the original processing: Cutadapt was used to discard reads without multiplex PCR primers, PEAR merged the read pairs, and MiXCR with default settings called the CDR3 regions. Repertoire diversity was assessed by Shannon entropy, and clonality was calculated as one minus the Shannon entropy divided by the ln of the count of productive unique sequences. Dominant or high-frequency T-cell clones were defined as clonotypes at frequencies of at least 0.5%. Clones were called with MiXCR by TCRdb after fastp trimmed the public reads at Q25, and only in-frame beta chains were retained. Each entry merges the rows of one CDR3 protein and shows their most common DNA and genes. The V and J calls reflect TCRdb's pipeline rather than the authors' work. Within this sample are approximately 12,000 distinct CDR3 sequences, with around 22% of them counted one time only. The top ten clones comprise 4.5% to 5.5% of the sample.

Including the terminal cysteine and phenylalanine, the CDR3 comprises 14 residues. Only CDR3 DNA is held: 42 bases, read in frame from base 1. V is cut by 7 bases and J by 0 bases, and the space between the germline ends is 12 bases. Taken from the germline V gene, the CDR1 and CDR2 loops are WSHSY and SAAADI. The TCR template was genomic DNA extracted from bulk tumor tissue, and roughly 600 ng of gDNA was amplified for each sample. During surgery, multiple biopsies were taken from each primary tumor and placed as far apart as possible within the tumor mass. Patients in the study cohort, which was described as untreated, were newly diagnosed NSCLC cases going through curative surgery. The donors were about 15 patients with newly diagnosed non-small cell lung cancer who were having surgery with curative intent. Resected tumor masses were reviewed by two independent pathologists. Only high-quality DNA and RNA samples were carried forward to sequencing.

The data are from a study of immune heterogeneity within non-small cell lung tumors (dated by TCRdb to 2017 to 2018). Looking at the study overall: By histology, the tumors were several squamous cell carcinomas, around 10 non-squamous carcinomas and 1 tumor not otherwise specified. The study combined whole-exome sequencing, RNA-seq and TCR beta repertoire sequencing of multiple spatially distinct regions from each NSCLC tumor to examine intratumoral immune heterogeneity. Transcriptome data were available for just 40 or so loci from 12 patients, whereas TCR repertoire analysis spanned 55 to 65 tumor loci from about 15 patients. Binding of neoantigens to the HLA alleles of each patient was predicted with netMHCpan-3.0 for mutant peptides of 8 to 11 amino acids. Summary of the overall study and its limitations: For the most part, high-frequency TCR beta clonotypes differed from one individual patient to another. A statistically significant but moderate positive correlation (R roughly 0.33) was observed between local T-cell repertoire clonality and local tumor mutational burden. Within a given patient, the same dominant CDR3B clonotypes showed up repeatedly across loci, although different tumor locations also carried unique high-frequency clones.

This receptor was taken from a man between 60 and 75 years old with non-small cell lung cancer. The rearrangement combines TRBV10-2 with TRBJ1-1, and TRBD1 may be the D gene, going by 5 matching bases. Sequencing used lung tumor tissue. The DNA is as follows: TGCGCCAGCAATCGGGGACGGTTGAACACTGAAGCTTTCTTT. Translated, it gives CASNRGRLNTEAFF.